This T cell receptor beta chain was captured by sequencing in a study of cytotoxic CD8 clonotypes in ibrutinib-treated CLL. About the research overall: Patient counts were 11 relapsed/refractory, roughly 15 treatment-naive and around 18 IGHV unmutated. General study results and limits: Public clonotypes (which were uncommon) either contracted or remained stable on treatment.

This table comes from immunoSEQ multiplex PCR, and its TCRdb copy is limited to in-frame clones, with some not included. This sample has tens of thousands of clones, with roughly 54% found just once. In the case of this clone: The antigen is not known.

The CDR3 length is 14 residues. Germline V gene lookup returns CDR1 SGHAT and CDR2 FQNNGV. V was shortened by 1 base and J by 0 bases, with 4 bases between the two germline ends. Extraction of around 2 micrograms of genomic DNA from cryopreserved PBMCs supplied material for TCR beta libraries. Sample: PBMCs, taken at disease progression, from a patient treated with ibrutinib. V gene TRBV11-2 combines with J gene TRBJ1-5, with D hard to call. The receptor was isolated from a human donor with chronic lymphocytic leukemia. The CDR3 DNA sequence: TGTGCCAGCAGCTTAGGGAATAGCAATCAGCCCCAGCATTTT. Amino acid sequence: CASSLGNSNQPQHF.